Listed here are 3 T cell receptor beta chains from one sample, sequenced in a study of control samples from healthy donors and cancer patients. Using immunoSEQ multiplex PCR, the repertoire was profiled, and TCRdb retains in-frame clones only, with some absent. In the table there are 130,000 or so clones, approximately 92% of which are singletons. The material sequenced was blood. The source of these receptors is a woman between 50 and 59 years old in good health.

The chain employs TRBV5-1 and TRBJ2-7; 7 bases fit TRBD2. CDR3 length: 15 amino acids. The junction had 8 bases not matched to a gene; V was cut back by 4 bases and J by 1 base. Looked up from germline, CDR1 is SGHRS and CDR2 is YFSETQ. In nucleotides, the CDR3 is TGCGCCAGCAGCGAGGGTCCGGGAGGATCCTACGAGCAGTACTTC. This codes for CASSEGPGGSYEQYF.

The J gene is TRBJ2-7, the V gene TRBV5-1; 7 positions match TRBD2. After removal of 4 bases from V and 2 bases from J, the junction contained 6 bases not matched to a gene. In germline, CDR1 is SGHRS, CDR2 YFSETQ. The CDR3 is 14 residues long. The CDR3 reads CASSKRDKPYEQYF. The CDR3 DNA reads as TGCGCCAGCAGCAAGCGGGATAAACCCTACGAGCAGTACTTC.

This clone showed up just once. V is TRBV30 and J is TRBJ2-2; D may be TRBD1 or TRBD2 (5 bases each). This CDR3 has 11 residues. V lost 4 bases and J lost 16, with 16 bases in between. Germline V gene sequence: CDR1 GTSNPN, CDR2 SVGIG (reference sequence). The CDR3 is CAWMGGQGQFF. Here the CDR3 DNA reads TGTGCCTGGATGGGCGGGCAGGGCCAGTTTTTT.